The 24 T cell receptor beta chains listed next were all sequenced from one sample in a study of OX40 agonist ivuxolimab in advanced cancers. The method was immunoSEQ multiplex PCR; TCRdb's version includes in-frame clones alone and lacks a portion of them. The data show 50,000 to 75,000 clones, about nine tenths seen once. This specimen was CD4+ or CD8+ T cells sorted from blood, taken in a trial of the OX40 agonist ivuxolimab. Receptor source: an adult with an advanced solid tumor such as melanoma, head and neck, liver or kidney cancer.

The CDR3 is CASSLEKMSRGRDTQYF. CDR3 nucleotide sequence: TGCGCCAGCAGTCTGGAGAAAATGTCCCGGGGGAGAGATACGCAGTATTTT. This chain connects TRBV10-2 to TRBJ2-3; possibly TRBD2 for D (6 bases). Looked up from germline, CDR1 is WSHSY and CDR2 is SAAADI. V was clipped by 5 bases and J by 5 bases, with 23 bases between them. The CDR3 contains 17 residues.

The CDR3 protein is CASSLLSLWGYEQYF. The CDR3 DNA reads as TGTGCCAGCAGCTTGTTGAGCCTCTGGGGGTACGAGCAGTACTTC. The chain joins TRBV7-2 to TRBJ2-7; D is possibly TRBD1 or TRBD2 (5 bases each). Germline CDR1 reads SGHTA; CDR2 reads FQGNSA. The CDR3 has 15 amino acids. Trimming pared 3 bases from V and 4 bases from J, leaving 16 bases between.

This clone was recorded a few times. The rearrangement joins TRBV9 to TRBJ1-1; 9 nucleotides match TRBD1. V was clipped by 4 bases and J by 4 bases; unmatched bases: 5. CDR3 size: 14 residues. Per the germline V gene, CDR1 is SGDLS and CDR2 is YYNGEE. In DNA form, the CDR3 reads TGTGCCAGCAGCCCTGGACAGGGGTTCACTGAAGCTTTCTTT. Protein: CASSPGQGFTEAFF.

The chain is built from TRBV19 and TRBJ1-1; 7 bases line up with TRBD1. Looked up from germline, CDR1 is LNHDA and CDR2 is SQIVND (reference sequence). The trim removed 5 bases at V and 3 bases at J, leaving 9 bases unmatched. This CDR3 has 15 amino acids. The CDR3 DNA follows: TGTGCCAGTAGTGCACCGACAGGGCTGCACACTGAAGCTTTCTTT. Protein: CASSAPTGLHTEAFF.

The gene calls are TRBV30 and TRBJ2-5; D may correspond to TRBD1 or TRBD2 (5 bases each). The length of the CDR3 is 15 residues. V was pared by 5 bases and J by 3 bases, with 19 bases between. CDR1 and CDR2 (germline): GTSNPN, SVGIG (reference sequence). The CDR3, as DNA: TGTGCCTGGGAAGACCCGGGACGACTAAAAGAGACCCAGTACTTC. This translates into CAWEDPGRLKETQYF.

V usage is TRBV30 and J usage is TRBJ1-1; the D gene is possibly TRBD1 (5 bases). From germline, CDR1 is GTSNPN and CDR2 SVGIG (reference sequence). V was cut by 6 bases and J by 0 bases, with 11 bases left in between. The CDR3 has 13 residues. CDR3 amino acids: CACPGPMNTEAFF. CDR3 coding DNA: TGTGCCTGTCCGGGGCCTATGAACACTGAAGCTTTCTTT. Based on the CDR3 plus reference TRBV30 and TRBJ1-1, the full variable domain is SQTIHQWPATLVQPVGSPLSLECTVEGTSNPNLYWYRQAAGRGLQLLFYSVGIGQISSEVPQNLSASRPQDRQFILSSKKLLLSDSGFYLCACPGPMNTEAFFGQGTRLTVV.

This clone was detected only a few times. Other DNA sequences in the sample encode the same CDR3. The rearrangement joins TRBV19 to TRBJ1-1; D is ambiguous. CDR3 size: 14 residues. V was clipped by 3 bases and J by 2 bases, with 10 bases between them. CDR1 is LNHDA, CDR2 SQIVND, per germline (reference sequence). CDR3: CASSIVWGNTEAFF. CDR3 DNA sequence: TGTGCCAGTAGTATCGTATGGGGTAACACTGAAGCTTTCTTT.

V gene TRBV7-2 combines with J gene TRBJ1-2; 7 bases line up with TRBD1. CDR1 and CDR2 from the germline V gene are SGHTA and FQGNSA. The CDR3 contains 17 residues. Losses at the gene ends were 5 bases for V and 4 bases for J; bases not matched to a gene: 16. The CDR3 bases are TGTGCCAGCAGCCCCCACCATAGACAGGGAGAAAGCTATGGCTACACCTTC. It translates to CASSPHHRQGESYGYTF.

The chain has TRBV5-1 and TRBJ2-5; D might be TRBD2 (6 bases). The better agreement between TRBJ2-7 and the DNA end casts doubt on the J call. The CDR3 spans 13 residues. Germline V CDR1 and CDR2: SGHRS, YFSETQ. The CDR3, as DNA: TGCGCCAGCAGTGTGCTGGAGGGAGTCGAGCAGTACTTC. The encoded protein is CASSVLEGVEQYF.

Only one count was recorded for this clone. J is TRBJ2-5 and V is TRBV19; 12 bases map to TRBD1. This CDR3 is 17 amino acids long. J was trimmed by 3 bases and V by 4 bases; bases with no gene match: 9. Germline V gene lookup returns CDR1 LNHDA and CDR2 SQIVND (reference sequence). DNA of the CDR3: TGTGCCAGTAGTACCACCGGGACAGGGGGCCAGGAAGAGACCCAGTACTTC. It yields the protein CASSTTGTGGQEETQYF.

A few counts support this clone. CDR3 protein: CASSAGPYGYTF. The CDR3, as DNA: TGTGCCAGCAGCGCAGGCCCCTATGGCTACACCTTC. The chain joins TRBV5-6 to TRBJ1-2; D uncertain. This CDR3 region has 12 residues. V was clipped by 4 bases and J by 4 bases, with 8 bases between them. The germline V gene has CDR1 SGHDT and CDR2 YYEEEE.

The rearrangement links TRBV2 to TRBJ2-5; a possible D gene is TRBD2 (6 bases). V gave up 7 bases and J gave up 7 bases, with 13 bases separating them. CDR1 SNHLY and CDR2 FYNNEI come from the germline V gene. The CDR3 totals 12 residues. The CDR3 DNA follows: TGTGCCAGCACCAGGGACTCGGGGACCCAGTACTTC. Translated: CASTRDSGTQYF.

Points on this clone: An end of the junction does not agree with germline; a read error may underlie this. This sequence joins TRBV7-7 and TRBJ2-2, with D unresolved. Germline V gives CDR1 SSHAT, CDR2 FNYEAQ (reference sequence). The CDR3 has 13 residues. CDR3 sequence reads: CASSLGNTGELFF. The CDR3 coding sequence is TGTGCTAGCAGCTTAGGAAACACCGGGGAGCTGTTTTTT. The whole variable domain, filled in from reference TRBV7-7 and TRBJ2-2, reads GAGVSQSPRYKVTKRGQDVTLRCDPISSHATLYWYQQALGQGPEFLTYFNYEAQPDKSGLPSDRFSAERPEGSISTLTIQRTEQRDSAMYRCASSLGNTGELFFGEGSRLTVL.

This clone was seen once. V gene TRBV6-1 combines with J gene TRBJ1-2; D is possibly TRBD1 (5 bases). V lost 3 bases and J lost 4, with 15 bases in between. Germline V gene lookup returns CDR1 MNHNS and CDR2 SASEGT. This CDR3 comprises 15 residues. This CDR3 is CASSDTQGVSYGYTF. The CDR3 region has the DNA TGTGCCAGCAGTGATACGCAGGGTGTGTCCTATGGCTACACCTTC.

The chain links TRBV2 to TRBJ2-7; 7 nucleotides line up with TRBD1. The CDR3 sequence is 14 residues long. CDR1 and CDR2 from the germline V gene are SNHLY and FYNNEI. V lost 6 bases to trimming and J lost 2 bases; unmatched junction nucleotides: 7. CDR3 bases: TGTGCCAGCAGGCAAGACAGGGTAACCTACGAGCAGTACTTC. Amino acid sequence: CASRQDRVTYEQYF.

The DNA of the CDR3 is TGCAGCGTTGGACAGGGTGGAAACACCATATATTTT. Translation: CSVGQGGNTIYF. The chain combines TRBV29-1 with TRBJ1-3; 7 nucleotides align to TRBD1. V shed 4 bases and J 3 bases; nucleotides not matched to a gene: 0. The CDR3 consists of 12 residues. Germline-derived CDR1 and CDR2 are SQVTM and ANQGSEA.

This chain connects TRBV5-6 to TRBJ2-7, with TRBD2 matching over 9 bases. After removal of 4 bases from V and 2 bases from J, the junction contained 7 bases not matched to a gene. The CDR3 is 15 amino acids. Germline V gene lookup returns CDR1 SGHDT and CDR2 YYEEEE. The CDR3 protein is CASSLFLAGAYEQYF. The CDR3, as DNA: TGTGCCAGCAGCCTCTTCTTAGCGGGGGCCTACGAGCAGTACTTC.

The V call is TRBV7-3, the J call TRBJ2-7; no firm D call. V shed 5 bases and J shed 7 bases, with 15 bases lying between them. The CDR3 totals 13 residues. Germline V CDR1 and CDR2: SGHTA, FQGTGA. CDR3 sequence: CASSPSTLREQYF. CDR3 DNA sequence: TGTGCCAGCAGCCCGTCGACGTTGCGGGAGCAGTACTTC.

The rearrangement links TRBV19 to TRBJ1-4; D is ambiguous. V lost 1 base and J 4 bases, leaving 10 bases between the germline ends. Germline V CDR1 and CDR2: LNHDA, SQIVND (reference sequence). The CDR3 spans 15 residues. Written as DNA, the CDR3 is TGTGCCAGTAGTATAGGTGTCAGTGTTAATGAAAAACTGTTTTTT. This codes for CASSIGVSVNEKLFF.

The CDR3 loop is CASSLNTGVNTEAFF. Here the CDR3 DNA reads TGCGCCAGCAGCTTGAACACGGGGGTGAACACTGAAGCTTTCTTT. The chain joins TRBV5-1 to TRBJ1-1; weak D call: TRBD1 (5 bases). Deletions cut 1 base from V and 0 bases from J, with 10 bases between. Germline V gives CDR1 SGHRS, CDR2 YFSETQ. The CDR3 runs to 15 residues. The variable domain in full, with the rest retrieved from reference TRBV5-1 and TRBJ1-1, is KAGVTQTPRYLIKTRGQQVTLSCSPISGHRSVSWYQQTPGQGLQFLFEYFSETQRNKGNFPGRFSGRQFSNSRSEMNVSTLELGDSALYLCASSLNTGVNTEAFFGQGTRLTVV.

The V call is TRBV30, the J call TRBJ1-2; tentative D call: TRBD1 (5 bases). V was cut by 3 bases and J by 5 bases, with 13 bases left in between. CDR1 GTSNPN and CDR2 SVGIG come from the germline V gene (reference sequence). This CDR3 is built from 13 residues. The CDR3 coding sequence is TGTGCCTGGAGCGGGACGGGCAAGTATGGCTACACCTTC. It encodes CAWSGTGKYGYTF.

This chain joins TRBV11-2 and TRBJ2-2; TRBD1 agrees at 8 bases. V dropped 5 bases and J dropped 7; count of bases not matched to a gene: 6. The CDR3 is 14 amino acids. Germline V gene data show CDR1 as SGHAT and CDR2 as FQNNGV. The CDR3 loop is CASSVTQGGGELFF. The CDR3 DNA follows: TGTGCCAGCAGCGTGACACAGGGGGGCGGGGAGCTGTTTTTT.

This chain connects TRBV5-1 to TRBJ2-3, with 9 bases identical to TRBD2. Per the germline V gene, CDR1 is SGHRS and CDR2 is YFSETQ. The CDR3 has 17 amino acids. Trimming removed 0 bases from V and 4 bases from J; junction bases left unmatched: 9. For the CDR3, the DNA is TGCGCCAGCAGCTTGGCGAGGAGTAGCGGGAGTTCAGATACGCAGTATTTT. Its translation: CASSLARSSGSSDTQYF. Together with reference TRBV5-1 and TRBJ2-3, the CDR3 gives the full variable domain: KAGVTQTPRYLIKTRGQQVTLSCSPISGHRSVSWYQQTPGQGLQFLFEYFSETQRNKGNFPGRFSGRQFSNSRSEMNVSTLELGDSALYLCASSLARSSGSSDTQYFGPGTRLTVL.

The chain carries TRBV6-5 and TRBJ2-2; TRBD2 aligns across 10 bases. J lost 7 bases, V lost 6 bases, and 8 bases had no gene match. The CDR3 covers 15 residues. Germline CDR1 is MNHEY and CDR2 is SVGAGI. Written as DNA, the CDR3 is TGTGCCAGCAGCCGTGGACTAGCGGTAATCGGGGAGCTGTTTTTT. This sequence encodes CASSRGLAVIGELFF.